The present T cell receptor (beta chain) was sequenced within a study of CD8 T cells in Susac syndrome. The germline gives CDR1 SGHAT, CDR2 FQNNGV. Trimming cost V 1 base and J 5 bases, with 17 bases left between them. The CDR3 has 16 residues. Sequencing of TCR beta, carried out with a high-throughput approach, was applied to CD8+ and CD4+ T cells from the blood. While CD8+ and CD4+ T cells were isolated negatively, TEMRA cells were enriched by FACS. Random hexamers were used to reverse transcribe about 0.5 to 1 ug of RNA. Across 54 Vbeta and 13 Jbeta, TCR beta CDR3 was amplified with immunoSEQ multiplex PCR. Each CDR3 protein gets one entry after TCRdb re-called the immunoSEQ multiplex PCR reads with MiXCR. Among approximately 170,000 distinct CDR3 sequences listed, about 94% were seen once.

The material sequenced was CD4+ T cells from PBMCs. The chain combines TRBV11-2 with TRBJ2-5; D may be TRBD1 or TRBD2 (6 bases each). The source is a human donor in good health. CDR3: CASSLAGGLSTETQYF. As DNA, the CDR3 is TGTGCCAGCAGCTTAGCCGGGGGCCTCTCGACTGAGACCCAGTACTTC.